This T cell receptor beta chain was identified during a study of response to subunit inactivated influenza vaccine. General study results and limits: T cells newly recruited by each seasonal influenza vaccination are few, the authors suggested.

CDR3 size: 15 residues. Trimming took 5 bases from V and 5 from J; bases not matched to a gene: 11. The germline V gene encodes CDR1 SGHAT and CDR2 FQDESV (reference sequence). Details on this clonotype: Its antigen is currently unknown.

TCRdb re-derived calls from the RT-PCR reads in MiXCR, one entry per CDR3 protein. The table has roughly 710,000 distinct CDR3 sequences, approximately 14% seen once. The source material was PBMCs from blood, sampled 14 to 15 days before vaccination. The TCR originated in a man aged 45-65 years who received an inactivated influenza vaccine. The genes are TRBV11-1 and TRBJ1-2, with 7 bases lining up with TRBD1. The CDR3 sequence is CASSPRTGPFYGYTF. In DNA, the CDR3 is TGTGCCAGCAGCCCGAGGACAGGACCCTTTTATGGCTACACCTTC. The full variable domain, completed using reference TRBV11-1 and TRBJ1-2, is EAEVAQSPRYKITEKSQAVAFWCDPISGHATLYWYRQILGQGPELLVQFQDESVVDDSQLPKDRFSAERLKGVDSTLKIQPAELGDSAMYLCASSPRTGPFYGYTFGSGTRLTVV.